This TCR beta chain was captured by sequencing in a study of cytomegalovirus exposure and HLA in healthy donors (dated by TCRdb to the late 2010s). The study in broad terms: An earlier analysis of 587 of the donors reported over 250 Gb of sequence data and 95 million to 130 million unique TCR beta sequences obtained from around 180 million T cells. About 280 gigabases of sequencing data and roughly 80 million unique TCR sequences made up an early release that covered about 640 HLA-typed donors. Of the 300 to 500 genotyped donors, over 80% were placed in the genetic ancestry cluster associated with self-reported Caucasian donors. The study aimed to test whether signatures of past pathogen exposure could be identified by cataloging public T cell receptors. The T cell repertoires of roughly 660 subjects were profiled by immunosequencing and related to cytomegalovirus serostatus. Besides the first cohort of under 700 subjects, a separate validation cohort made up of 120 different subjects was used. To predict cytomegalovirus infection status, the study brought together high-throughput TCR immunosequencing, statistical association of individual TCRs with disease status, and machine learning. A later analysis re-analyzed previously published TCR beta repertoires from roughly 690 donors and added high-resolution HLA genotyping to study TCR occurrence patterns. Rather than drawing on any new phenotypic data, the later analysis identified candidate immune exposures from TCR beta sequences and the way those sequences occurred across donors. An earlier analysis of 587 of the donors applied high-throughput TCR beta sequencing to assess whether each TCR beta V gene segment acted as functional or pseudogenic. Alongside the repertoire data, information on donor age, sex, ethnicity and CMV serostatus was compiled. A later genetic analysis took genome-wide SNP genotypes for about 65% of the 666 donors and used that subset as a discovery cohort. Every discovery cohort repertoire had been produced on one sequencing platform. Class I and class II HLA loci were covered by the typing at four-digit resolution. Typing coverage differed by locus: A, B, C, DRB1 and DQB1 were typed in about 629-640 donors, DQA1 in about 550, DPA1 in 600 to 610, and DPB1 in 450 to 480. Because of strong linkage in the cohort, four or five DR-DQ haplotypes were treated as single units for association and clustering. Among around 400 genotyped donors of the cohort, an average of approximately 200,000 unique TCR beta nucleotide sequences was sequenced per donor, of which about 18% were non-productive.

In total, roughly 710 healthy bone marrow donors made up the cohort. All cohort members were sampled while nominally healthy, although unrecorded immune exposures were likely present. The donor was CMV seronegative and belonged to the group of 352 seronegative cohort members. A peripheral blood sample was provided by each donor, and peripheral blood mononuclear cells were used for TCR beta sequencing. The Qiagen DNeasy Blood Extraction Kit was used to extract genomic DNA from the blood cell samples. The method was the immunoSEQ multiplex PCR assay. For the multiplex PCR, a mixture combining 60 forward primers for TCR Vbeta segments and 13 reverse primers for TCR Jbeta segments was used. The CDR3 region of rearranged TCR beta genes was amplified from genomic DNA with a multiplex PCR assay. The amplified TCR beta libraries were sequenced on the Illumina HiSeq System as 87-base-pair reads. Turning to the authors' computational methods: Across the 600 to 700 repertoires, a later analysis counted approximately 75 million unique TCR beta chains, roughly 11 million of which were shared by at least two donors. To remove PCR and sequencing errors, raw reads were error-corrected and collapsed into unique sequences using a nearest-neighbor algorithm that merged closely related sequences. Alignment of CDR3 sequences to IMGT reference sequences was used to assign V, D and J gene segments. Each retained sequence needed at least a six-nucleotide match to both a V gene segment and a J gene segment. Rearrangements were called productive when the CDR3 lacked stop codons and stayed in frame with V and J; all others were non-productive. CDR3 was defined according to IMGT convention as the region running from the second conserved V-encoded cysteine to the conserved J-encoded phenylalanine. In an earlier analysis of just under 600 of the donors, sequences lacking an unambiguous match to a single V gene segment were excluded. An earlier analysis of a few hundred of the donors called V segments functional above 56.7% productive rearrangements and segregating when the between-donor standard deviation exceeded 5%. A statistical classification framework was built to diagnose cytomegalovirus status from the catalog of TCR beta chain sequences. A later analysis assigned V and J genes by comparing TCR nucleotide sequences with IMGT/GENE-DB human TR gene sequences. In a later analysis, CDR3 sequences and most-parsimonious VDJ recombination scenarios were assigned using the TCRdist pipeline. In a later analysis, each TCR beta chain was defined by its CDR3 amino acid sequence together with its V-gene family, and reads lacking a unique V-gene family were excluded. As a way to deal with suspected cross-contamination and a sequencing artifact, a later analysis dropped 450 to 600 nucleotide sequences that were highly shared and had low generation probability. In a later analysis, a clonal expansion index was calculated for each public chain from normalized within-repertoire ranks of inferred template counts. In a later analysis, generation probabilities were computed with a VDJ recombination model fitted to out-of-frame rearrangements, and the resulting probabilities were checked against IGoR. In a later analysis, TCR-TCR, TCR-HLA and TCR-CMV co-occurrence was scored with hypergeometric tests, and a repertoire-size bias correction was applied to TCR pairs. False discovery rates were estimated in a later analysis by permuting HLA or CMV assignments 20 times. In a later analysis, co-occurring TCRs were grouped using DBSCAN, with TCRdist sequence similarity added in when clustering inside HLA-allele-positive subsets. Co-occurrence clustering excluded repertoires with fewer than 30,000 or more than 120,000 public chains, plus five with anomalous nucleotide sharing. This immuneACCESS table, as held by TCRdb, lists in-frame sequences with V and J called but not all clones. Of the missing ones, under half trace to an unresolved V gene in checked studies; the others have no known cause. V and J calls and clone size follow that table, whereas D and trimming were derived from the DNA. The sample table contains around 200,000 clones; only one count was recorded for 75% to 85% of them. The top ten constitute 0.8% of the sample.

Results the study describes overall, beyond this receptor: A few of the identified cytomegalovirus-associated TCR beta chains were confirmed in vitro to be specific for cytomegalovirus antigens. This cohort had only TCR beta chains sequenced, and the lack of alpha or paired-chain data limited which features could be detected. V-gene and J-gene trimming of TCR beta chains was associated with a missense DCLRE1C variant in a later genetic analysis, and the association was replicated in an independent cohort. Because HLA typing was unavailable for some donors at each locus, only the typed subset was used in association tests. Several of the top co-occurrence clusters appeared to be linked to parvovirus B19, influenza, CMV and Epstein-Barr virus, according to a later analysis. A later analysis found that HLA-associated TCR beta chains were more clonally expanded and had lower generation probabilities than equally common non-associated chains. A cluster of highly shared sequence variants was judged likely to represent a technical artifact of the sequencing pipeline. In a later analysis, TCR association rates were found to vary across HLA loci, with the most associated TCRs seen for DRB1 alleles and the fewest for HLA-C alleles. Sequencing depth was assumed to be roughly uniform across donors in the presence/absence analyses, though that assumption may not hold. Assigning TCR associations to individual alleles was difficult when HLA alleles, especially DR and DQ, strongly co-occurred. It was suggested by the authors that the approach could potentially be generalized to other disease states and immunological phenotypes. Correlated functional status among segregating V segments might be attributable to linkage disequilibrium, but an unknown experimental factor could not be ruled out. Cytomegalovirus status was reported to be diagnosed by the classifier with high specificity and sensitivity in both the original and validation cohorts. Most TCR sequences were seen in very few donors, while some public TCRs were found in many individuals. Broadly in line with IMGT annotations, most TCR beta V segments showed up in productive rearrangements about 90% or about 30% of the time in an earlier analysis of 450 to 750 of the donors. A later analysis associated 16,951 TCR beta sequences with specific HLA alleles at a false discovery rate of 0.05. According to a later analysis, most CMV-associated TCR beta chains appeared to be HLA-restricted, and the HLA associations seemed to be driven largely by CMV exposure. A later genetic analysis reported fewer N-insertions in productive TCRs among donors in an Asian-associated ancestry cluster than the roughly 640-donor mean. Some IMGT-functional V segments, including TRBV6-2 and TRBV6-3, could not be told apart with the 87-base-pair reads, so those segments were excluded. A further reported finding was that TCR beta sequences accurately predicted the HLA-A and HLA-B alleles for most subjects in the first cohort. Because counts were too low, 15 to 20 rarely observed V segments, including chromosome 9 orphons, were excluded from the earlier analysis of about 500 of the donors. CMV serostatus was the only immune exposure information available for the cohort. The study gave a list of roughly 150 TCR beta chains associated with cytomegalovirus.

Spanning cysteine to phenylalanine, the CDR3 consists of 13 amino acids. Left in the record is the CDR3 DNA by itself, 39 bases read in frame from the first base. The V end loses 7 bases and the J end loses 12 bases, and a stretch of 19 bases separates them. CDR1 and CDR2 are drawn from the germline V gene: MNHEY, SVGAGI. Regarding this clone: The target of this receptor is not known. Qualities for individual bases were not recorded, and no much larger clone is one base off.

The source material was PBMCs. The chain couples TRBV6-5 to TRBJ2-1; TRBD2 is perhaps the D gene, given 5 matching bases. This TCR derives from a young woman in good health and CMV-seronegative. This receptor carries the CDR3 CASTTEPGNRQFF. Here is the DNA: TGTGCCAGCACTACGGAGCCGGGGAATAGGCAGTTCTTC.